The source of this T cell receptor beta chain is a study of T cells in Graves' hyperthyroidism and ophthalmopathy. Whole-study results and caveats: Stable hyperthyroidism was separated from ophthalmopathy by a model based on 13 V-J features. Among clonotypes expanded in thyroid above 0.001, most were also found in blood.

Amplification of TCR beta CDR3 regions used RNA as the template. Using the HTBI primer set, a first-round RT-PCR was run on the TCR CDR3. From the multiplex PCR reads, TCRdb called clonotypes with MiXCR, one entry per CDR3 protein. The table has roughly 700,000 distinct CDR3 sequences, 15% to 20% seen once. The CDR3 contains 14 residues. CDR1 and CDR2 (germline): LNHDA, SQIVND (reference sequence). In patients aged 18 to 65, hyperthyroidism was newly diagnosed, with duration under 2 months. PBMCs were collected from an approximately 9.3 ml volume of fresh peripheral blood. With respect to this clonotype: Its antigen is currently unknown. The junction does not match germline at one end; this may be a read error.

The sequenced material came from blood. The origin of this receptor is a man between 50 and 59 years old with Graves' hyperthyroidism. The chain recombines TRBV19 with TRBJ1-1; D call uncertain. The CDR3 protein is CACSIRGMNTEAFF. CDR3 nucleotide sequence: TGTGCCTGTAGTATACGAGGTATGAACACTGAAGCTTTCTTT. The complete variable domain, with remaining parts taken from reference TRBV19 and TRBJ1-1, reads DGGITQSPKYLFRKEGQNVTLSCEQNLNHDAMYWYRQDPGQGLRLIYYSQIVNDFQKGDIAEGYSVSREKKESFPLTVTSAQKNPTAFYLCACSIRGMNTEAFFGQGTRLTVV.